The clone carrying this T cell receptor beta chain was seen a few times. This entry belongs to a study of identical twins. Using its own MiXCR run on the 5' RACE reads, TCRdb lists one record per CDR3 protein. In the table there are around 470,000 distinct CDR3 sequences, 13% to 15% of which are singletons. The CDR3 totals 16 residues. Trimming pared 0 bases from V and 4 bases from J, leaving 13 bases between. Germline lookup yields CDR1 MNHEY and CDR2 SVGEGT. This sample was also put to use in a study of yellow fever vaccine responses in identical twins.

This sequence originates from a woman younger than 35 in good health. J is TRBJ2-1 and V is TRBV6-2 or TRBV6-3, with TRBD1 as a possible D gene (6 bases). The sequenced sample was CD4+ T cells sorted from blood. The CDR3 nucleotides are TGTGCCAGCAGTTACTCACTCCGGGACATTTACAATGAGCAGTTCTTC. This encodes CASSYSLRDIYNEQFF.